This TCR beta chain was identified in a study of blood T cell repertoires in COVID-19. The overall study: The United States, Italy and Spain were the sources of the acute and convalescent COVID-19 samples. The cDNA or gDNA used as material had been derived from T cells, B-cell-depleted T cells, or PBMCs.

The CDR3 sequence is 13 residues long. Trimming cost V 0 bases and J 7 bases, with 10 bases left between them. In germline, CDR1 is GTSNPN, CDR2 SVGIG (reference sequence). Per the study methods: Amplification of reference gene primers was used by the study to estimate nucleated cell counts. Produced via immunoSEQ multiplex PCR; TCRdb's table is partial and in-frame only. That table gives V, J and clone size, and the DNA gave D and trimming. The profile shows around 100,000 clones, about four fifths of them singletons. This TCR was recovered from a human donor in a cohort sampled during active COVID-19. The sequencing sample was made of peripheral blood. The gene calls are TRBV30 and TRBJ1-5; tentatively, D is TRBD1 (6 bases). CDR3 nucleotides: TGTGCCTGGAGTGTACAGGGAGTACAGCCCCAGCATTTT. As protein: CAWSVQGVQPQHF. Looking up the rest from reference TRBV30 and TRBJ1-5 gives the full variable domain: SQTIHQWPATLVQPVGSPLSLECTVEGTSNPNLYWYRQAAGRGLQLLFYSVGIGQISSEVPQNLSASRPQDRQFILSSKKLLLSDSGFYLCAWSVQGVQPQHFGDGTRLSIL.